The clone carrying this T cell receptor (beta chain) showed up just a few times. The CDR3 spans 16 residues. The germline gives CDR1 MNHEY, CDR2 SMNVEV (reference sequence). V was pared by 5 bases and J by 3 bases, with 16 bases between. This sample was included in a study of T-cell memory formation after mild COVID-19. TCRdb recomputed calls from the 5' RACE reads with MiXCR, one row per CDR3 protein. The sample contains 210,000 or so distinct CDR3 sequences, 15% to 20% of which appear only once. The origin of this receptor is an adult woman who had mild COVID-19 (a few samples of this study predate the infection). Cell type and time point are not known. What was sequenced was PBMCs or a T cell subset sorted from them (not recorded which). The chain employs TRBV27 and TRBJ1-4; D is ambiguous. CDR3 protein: CASSPASGLANEKLFF. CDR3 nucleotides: TGTGCCAGCAGTCCCGCCTCGGGTCTCGCTAATGAAAAACTGTTTTTT.